This TCR beta chain was identified during a study of CD8 T cells in Susac syndrome (dated by TCRdb to about 2019). Regarding the complete study: Whether CD8+ T cell activation and differentiation in Susac syndrome was antigen driven was tested using repertoire sequencing. The study compared CD8+ T cell repertoire clonality among 12 healthy donors, about 14 Susac syndrome patients and fewer than 19 multiple sclerosis patients.

About this clonotype: Its antigen is currently not known. Within one base of it there is no much larger clone, and no base qualities were kept.

RNA was extracted with the RNeasy kit and roughly 0.5 to 1 ug was reverse transcribed using random hexamers. TCR beta CDR3 regions were amplified with the immunoSEQ multiplex PCR assay covering 54 Vbeta and 13 Jbeta segments. PCR amplification bias was corrected using a synthetic template baseline for primer optimization and computational correction. The published analysis was carried out like this. Reads were annotated to V, D and J genes per IMGT and analyzed with immunoSEQ Analyzer, keeping only productive sequences. To calculate clonality, Shannon entropy was normalized by log2 of the number of productive unique sequences and then subtracted from one. For each patient and control, public and private clones were evaluated within the 100 most prevalent clones. Clones were defined as Susac-specific if absent from the healthy and MS cohorts, from under 1,200 published viral clones and from other ImmuneACCESS disease sequences. TCRdb cleaned the public reads at Q25 with fastp, built clones with MiXCR and kept in-frame beta chains. CDR3 protein sequences are deduplicated, and each keeps its most common genes and DNA. The V and J calls come from TCRdb's annotation, not from the publication. The sample yields around 270,000 distinct CDR3 sequences; roughly 85% were counted once. The top ten constitute approximately 0.2% of the sample.

Points the paper makes about the study in general: The study acknowledged that relatively few individuals were included in the TCR sequencing and HLA analysis.

CDR1 DFQATT and CDR2 SNEGSKA are derived from the germline V gene (reference sequence). The CDR3 has 10 amino acids, counting the end cysteine and phenylalanine. Only the CDR3 DNA is retained, 30 bases long and in frame from the first base. The trim is 6 bases for V and 8 bases for J, with a gap of 8 bases between the germline ends. Peripheral blood CD8+ and CD4+ T cells from healthy donors, Susac syndrome patients and multiple sclerosis patients were profiled by high-throughput TCR beta sequencing. The multiple sclerosis controls were treatment-naive patients who had stable or active relapsing-remitting disease and met the revised McDonald criteria. Bulk CD8+ and CD4+ T cells were purified by magnetic negative isolation, while CD8+ TEMRA cells were enriched using FACS. Blood was collected in EDTA tubes and processed within 24 hours, with PBMCs isolated through density gradient centrifugation. PBMCs intended for TCR sequencing were cryopreserved in liquid nitrogen and were subsequently thawed in a 37 degrees C water bath. The sorted or isolated CD4+, CD8+ and CD8+ TEMRA cells had a purity of 90% or higher.

The chain links TRBV20-1 with TRBJ2-1; the D gene is unclear. The origin of this receptor is a human donor with multiple sclerosis. What was sequenced was CD8+ T cells from PBMCs. The DNA reads TGCAGTGCGCCCTTCGATGAGCAGTTCTTC. Its coded protein is CSAPFDEQFF.